Below, 16 T cell receptor beta chains from the same sample are listed, as sequenced in a study of shared clonotypes between healthy human individuals. Profiling relied on immunoSEQ multiplex PCR, and the TCRdb table lists in-frame clones only, not all of them. This table holds more than 850,000 clones, 75% to 80% found once. The specimen was memory CD4+ T cells from PBMCs. Specified subset: CD45RA-negative fraction. These receptors were obtained from a man younger than 30 in good health. Some clones in this sample may be carry-over from other donors' samples.

J is TRBJ2-2 and V is TRBV6-1; possibly TRBD2 for D (5 bases). Trimming left V 4 bases short and J 5 bases short, with 11 bases between. Germline V gene data show CDR1 as MNHNS and CDR2 as SASEGT. This CDR3 is built from 14 residues. CDR3 nucleotides: TGTGCCAGCAGTGGCCCTCGGGGAACCGGGGAGCTGTTTTTT. Encoded protein: CASSGPRGTGELFF.

The J gene is TRBJ2-3, the V gene TRBV19, with D perhaps matching TRBD1 (6 bases). V was pared by 3 bases and J by 3 bases, with 13 bases between. CDR1 and CDR2 (germline): LNHDA, SQIVND (reference sequence). The CDR3 runs to 15 residues. The CDR3 DNA reads as TGTGCCAGTAGTATCAGTCAGGGGTCTACAGATACGCAGTATTTT. Translated: CASSISQGSTDTQYF.

This chain uses TRBV28 with TRBJ2-1; TRBD1 matches at 10 bases. Unmatched junction bases numbered 4, after V lost 5 bases and J lost 9 bases. The CDR3 has 13 amino acids. Germline assignment: CDR1 MDHEN and CDR2 SYDVKM. CDR3 sequence reads: CASSLTGGFEQFF. The CDR3 DNA sequence: TGTGCCAGCAGTCTGACAGGGGGCTTTGAGCAGTTCTTC.

V is TRBV4-3 and J is TRBJ1-1; D ambiguous. Germline-derived CDR1 and CDR2 are LGHNA and YSLEER. V lost 1 base and J lost 1, with 7 bases in between. The CDR3 is made up of 14 amino acids. The CDR3 coding sequence is TGCGCCAGCAGCCAAGCCGCCCGGAACACTGAAGCTTTCTTT. Amino acids: CASSQAARNTEAFF.

V and J are TRBV30 and TRBJ1-2; no clear D gene. Looked up from germline, CDR1 is GTSNPN and CDR2 is SVGIG (reference sequence). This CDR3 region has 13 residues. V lost 7 bases to trimming and J lost 5 bases, with 17 bases between them. The CDR3 reads CASPKLGSYGYTF. In DNA, the CDR3 is TGTGCCTCGCCTAAATTGGGGTCATATGGCTACACCTTC.

The rearrangement joins TRBV29-1 to TRBJ1-2; no reliable D call. Germline V gene sequence: CDR1 SQVTM, CDR2 ANQGSEA. This CDR3 has 16 residues. V was shortened by 1 base and J by 3 bases, with 18 bases between the two germline ends. CDR3 protein: CSVEGQARVRHYGYTF. CDR3 nucleotide sequence: TGCAGCGTTGAAGGCCAGGCACGTGTCCGCCACTATGGCTACACCTTC.

Only a few counts were recorded for this clone. The chain couples TRBV30 to TRBJ1-6; D is uncertain. The CDR3 loop spans 15 amino acids. Between the trimmed V and J ends, which lost 2 bases and 3 bases, there was a span of 11 bases. The germline V gene encodes CDR1 GTSNPN and CDR2 SVGIG (reference sequence). The CDR3 DNA follows: TGTGCCTGGAGTCGCGGAGTCGGCTATAATTCACCCCTCCACTTT. It translates to CAWSRGVGYNSPLHF. Using reference TRBV30 and TRBJ1-6 for the parts outside the CDR3, the full variable domain is SQTIHQWPATLVQPVGSPLSLECTVEGTSNPNLYWYRQAAGRGLQLLFYSVGIGQISSEVPQNLSASRPQDRQFILSSKKLLLSDSGFYLCAWSRGVGYNSPLHFGNGTRLTVT.

V usage is TRBV29-1 and J usage is TRBJ1-1; 7 nucleotides agree with TRBD1. The junction had 9 bases not matched to a gene; V was cut back by 7 bases and J by 4 bases. The CDR3 covers 13 residues. Per germline, CDR1 SQVTM and CDR2 ANQGSEA. The CDR3 spells CSGQQGSATEAFF. DNA for the CDR3: TGCAGCGGCCAACAGGGGTCGGCCACTGAAGCTTTCTTT.

The chain couples TRBV30 to TRBJ1-3; tentatively, D is TRBD1 (6 bases). The V end was cut by 1 base, the J end by 5 bases, with 9 bases between. The CDR3 totals 13 residues. Per the germline V gene, CDR1 is GTSNPN and CDR2 is SVGIG (reference sequence). In nucleotides, the CDR3 is TGTGCCTGGAGTGGACAGGCGAGAAACACCATATATTTT. Its translation is CAWSGQARNTIYF.

The chain uses TRBV28 and TRBJ2-5; D ambiguous. Germline-derived CDR1 and CDR2 are MDHEN and SYDVKM. The ends were cut back, 4 bases at V and 1 base at J, with 10 bases in the middle. The CDR3 is 14 amino acids. CDR3 in amino acids: CASSSPNGQETQYF. CDR3 sequence (DNA): TGTGCCAGCAGTTCCCCTAACGGCCAAGAGACCCAGTACTTC.

The chain recombines TRBV6-5 with TRBJ2-7, with D possibly TRBD1 on 6 matching bases. Germline V gene sequence: CDR1 MNHEY, CDR2 SVGAGI. The CDR3 is 13 amino acids. V was pared by 4 bases and J by 4 bases, with 11 bases between. As DNA, the CDR3 is TGTGCCAGCAGTTCCGTCGGACAGTACGAGCAGTACTTC. Residues: CASSSVGQYEQYF.

The CDR3 loop reads CASRPWTVTNEKLFF. The DNA of the CDR3 is TGTGCCAGCAGACCCTGGACAGTAACTAATGAAAAACTGTTTTTT. This chain links TRBV6-1 with TRBJ1-4; D might be TRBD1 (6 bases). Trimming pared 6 bases from V and 1 base from J, leaving 12 bases between. Germline V gene sequence: CDR1 MNHNS, CDR2 SASEGT. There are 15 residues in the CDR3.

The V and J genes are TRBV7-2 and TRBJ2-1, with D possibly TRBD2 on 6 matching bases. From germline, CDR1 is SGHTA and CDR2 FQGNSA. The length of the CDR3 is 15 residues. The V end lost 3 bases, the J end lost 7 bases, and 16 bases lay between the germline ends. The CDR3 loop reads CASSFTGDPRNEQFF. The CDR3 DNA reads TGTGCCAGCAGCTTTACGGGAGACCCGCGTAATGAGCAGTTCTTC. Full variable domain (missing parts from reference TRBV7-2 and TRBJ2-1): GAGVSQSPSNKVTEKGKDVELRCDPISGHTALYWYRQSLGQGLEFLIYFQGNSAPDKSGLPSDRFSAERTGGSVSTLTIQRTQQEDSAVYLCASSFTGDPRNEQFFGPGTRLTVL.

The V and J genes are TRBV2 and TRBJ1-3; D gene ambiguous. CDR1 and CDR2 (germline): SNHLY, FYNNEI. This CDR3 contains 13 residues. The V gene lost 1 base and the J gene lost 6 bases, with 7 bases spanning the gap. As DNA, the CDR3 is TGTGCCAGCAGTGAAGGGGTAGCAAACACCATATATTTT. Its translation is CASSEGVANTIYF.

The chain uses TRBV6-1 and TRBJ2-7; no firm D call. With 6 bases removed from V and 4 bases from J, the gap between germline ends came to 10 bases. This CDR3 comprises 12 residues. Germline V lookup: CDR1 MNHNS, CDR2 SASEGT. The CDR3: CASRFWVYEQYF. The CDR3 region has the DNA TGTGCCAGCAGGTTTTGGGTTTACGAGCAGTACTTC.

The V and J genes are TRBV28 and TRBJ1-4; D ambiguous. V dropped 6 bases and J dropped 4 bases, with 9 bases sitting between them. CDR1 MDHEN and CDR2 SYDVKM come from the germline V gene. The CDR3 has 13 residues. The DNA for the CDR3 is TGTGCCAGCAGGGCATCCCTTAATGAAAAACTGTTTTTT. This gives the protein CASRASLNEKLFF.